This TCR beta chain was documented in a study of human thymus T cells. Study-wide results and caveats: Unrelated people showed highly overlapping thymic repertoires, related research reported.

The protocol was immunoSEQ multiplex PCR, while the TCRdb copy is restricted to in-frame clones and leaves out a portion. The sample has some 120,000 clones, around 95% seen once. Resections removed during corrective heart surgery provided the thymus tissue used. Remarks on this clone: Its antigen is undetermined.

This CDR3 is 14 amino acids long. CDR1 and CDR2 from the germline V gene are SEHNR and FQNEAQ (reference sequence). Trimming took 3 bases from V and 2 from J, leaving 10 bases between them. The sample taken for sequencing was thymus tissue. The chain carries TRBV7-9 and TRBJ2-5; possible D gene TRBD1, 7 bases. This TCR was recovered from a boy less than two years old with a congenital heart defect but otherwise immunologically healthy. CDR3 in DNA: TGTGCCAGCAGCTTGTCAGGGGGGCAAGAGACCCAGTACTTC. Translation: CASSLSGGQETQYF.